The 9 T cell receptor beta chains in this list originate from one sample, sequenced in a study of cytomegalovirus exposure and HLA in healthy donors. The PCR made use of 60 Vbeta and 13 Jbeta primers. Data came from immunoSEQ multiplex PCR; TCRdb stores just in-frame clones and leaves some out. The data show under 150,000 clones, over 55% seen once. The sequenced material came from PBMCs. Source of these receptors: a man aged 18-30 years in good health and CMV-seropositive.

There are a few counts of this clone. This CDR3 is CASSKTGSYAGELFF. The CDR3, as DNA: TGTGCCAGCAGCAAGACAGGTTCCTACGCCGGGGAGCTGTTTTTT. V and J are TRBV5-4 and TRBJ2-2, with TRBD1 as a possible D gene (6 bases). From germline, CDR1 is SGHNT and CDR2 YYREEE (reference sequence). The V gene lost 4 bases and the J gene lost 6 bases, with 16 bases spanning the gap. The CDR3 is 15 amino acids.

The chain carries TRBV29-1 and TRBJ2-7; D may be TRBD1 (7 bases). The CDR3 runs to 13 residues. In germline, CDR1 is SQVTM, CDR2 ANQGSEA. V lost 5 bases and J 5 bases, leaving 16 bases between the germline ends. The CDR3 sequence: CSVTRQGGNEQYF. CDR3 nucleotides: TGCAGCGTTACCCGACAGGGCGGGAACGAGCAGTACTTC.

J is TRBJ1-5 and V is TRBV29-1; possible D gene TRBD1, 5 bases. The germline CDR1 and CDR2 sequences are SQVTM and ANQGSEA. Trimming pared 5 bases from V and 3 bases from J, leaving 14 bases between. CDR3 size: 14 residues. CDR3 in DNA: TGCAGCGTTTCATTAACAGGACCCAATCAGCCCCAGCATTTT. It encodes CSVSLTGPNQPQHF.

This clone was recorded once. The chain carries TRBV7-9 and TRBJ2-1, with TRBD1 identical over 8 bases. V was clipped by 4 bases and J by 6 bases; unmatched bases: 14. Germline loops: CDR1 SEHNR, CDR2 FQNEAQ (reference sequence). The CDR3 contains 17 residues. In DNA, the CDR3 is TGTGCCAGCAGCTCCGCTGACAGGGGCGGGTGGACCAATGAGCAGTTCTTC. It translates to CASSSADRGGWTNEQFF.

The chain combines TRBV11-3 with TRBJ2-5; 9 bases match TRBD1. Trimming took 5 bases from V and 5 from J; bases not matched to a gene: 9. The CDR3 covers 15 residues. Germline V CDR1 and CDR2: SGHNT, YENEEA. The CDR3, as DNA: TGTGCCAGCAGCCTACAGGGGGCCGGAGGGGAGACCCAGTACTTC. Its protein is CASSLQGAGGETQYF.

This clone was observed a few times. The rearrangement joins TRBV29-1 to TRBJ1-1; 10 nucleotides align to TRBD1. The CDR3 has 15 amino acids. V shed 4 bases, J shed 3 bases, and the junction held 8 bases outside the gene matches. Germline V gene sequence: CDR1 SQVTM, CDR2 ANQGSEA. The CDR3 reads CSVAPTGGGDTEAFF. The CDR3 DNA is TGCAGCGTTGCCCCGACAGGGGGCGGGGACACTGAAGCTTTCTTT.

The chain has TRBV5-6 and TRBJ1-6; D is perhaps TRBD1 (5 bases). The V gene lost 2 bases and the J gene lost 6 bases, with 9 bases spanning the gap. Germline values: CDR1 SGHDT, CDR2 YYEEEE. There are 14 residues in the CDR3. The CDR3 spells CASSFRDSNSPLHF. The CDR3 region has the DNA TGTGCCAGCAGCTTCCGGGACTCTAATTCACCCCTCCACTTT.

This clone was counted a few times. The CDR3 DNA follows: TGCGCCAGCAGCTTGGGACAGGGCACCACCGGGGAGCTGTTTTTT. Protein: CASSLGQGTTGELFF. The V call is TRBV5-1, the J call TRBJ2-2; 7 positions agree with TRBD1. The CDR3 runs to 15 residues. Germline-derived CDR1 and CDR2 are SGHRS and YFSETQ. V lost 0 bases, J lost 4 bases, and 3 bases stayed unmatched.

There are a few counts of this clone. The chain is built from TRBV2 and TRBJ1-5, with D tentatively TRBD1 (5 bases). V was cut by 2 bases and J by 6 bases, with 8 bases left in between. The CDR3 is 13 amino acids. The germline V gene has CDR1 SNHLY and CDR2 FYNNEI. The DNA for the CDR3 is TGTGCCAGCAGTGAACAGGGTGGTCAGCCCCAGCATTTT. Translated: CASSEQGGQPQHF.